The sequence of this T cell receptor (beta chain) was determined in a study of shared clonotypes between healthy human individuals. V lost 4 bases and J lost 6; bases outside the gene matches: 5. The CDR3 is made up of 14 amino acids. Per germline, CDR1 SGHDT and CDR2 YYEEEE. Generated by immunoSEQ multiplex PCR, the TCRdb table keeps only in-frame clones and is missing some. The sample records 550,000 to 750,000 clones, about 92% being singletons. Naivety among CD8 cells was defined by CD45RO negativity and positive CCR7 selection, thereby excluding terminally differentiated effector memory CD45RA+ cells. A remark on this clone: Its antigen is unknown.

Whole-study findings and limits: Owing to a small donor count, the genetic and exposure-history diversity represented was limited. Despite large depth, rarefaction showed incomplete sorted-subset sequencing. Generally, estimated richness proved larger in naive subsets than it did in memory subsets.

The chain links TRBV5-6 to TRBJ1-4, with 8 bases that match TRBD1. The sample taken for sequencing was naive CD8+ T cells sorted from blood. The clonotype originates from a man younger than 45 in good health. CDR3 residues: CASSPGGADEKLFF. The CDR3 DNA follows: TGTGCCAGCAGCCCAGGGGGCGCGGATGAAAAACTGTTTTTT.